This TCR beta chain was sequenced in a study of T cell changes during pregnancy in multiple sclerosis. This CDR3 spans 15 amino acids. CDR1 and CDR2 from the germline V gene are GTSNPN and SVGIG (reference sequence). The V end was cut by 1 base, the J end by 0 bases, with 9 bases between. The assay was immunoSEQ multiplex PCR, and TCRdb's table has in-frame clones only and misses some. Of 35,000 to 55,000 clones listed, roughly 87% are singletons. The source is a female donor with multiple sclerosis, enrolled in a pregnancy study. The gene calls are TRBV30 and TRBJ2-2; possible D gene TRBD2, 5 bases. Sequencing used CD4+ T cells from peripheral blood mononuclear cells, obtained after pregnancy. The chain's CDR3 is CAWSGRAANTGELFF. The CDR3 DNA follows: TGTGCCTGGAGTGGGCGAGCGGCGAACACCGGGGAGCTGTTTTTT.